These 12 T cell receptor beta chains were all obtained from the same sample, sequenced in a study of T cells in women clearing cervical HPV infection listed by TCRdb under 2018. The receptor library was made with the immunoSEQ multiplex PCR assay. This immuneACCESS table, as held by TCRdb, lists in-frame sequences with V and J called but not all clones. Of the missing ones, under half trace to an unresolved V gene in checked studies; the others have no known cause. The table held for this sample gives tens of thousands of clones. Of the sample, roughly 6.5% is held by the ten largest clones. Sequencing used blood buffy coat. These receptors all stem from a woman between 18 and 70 years old with a cervical HPV16 infection that either progressed to CIN3+ or cleared (not recorded which).

Points on this clone: The read ends 3 residues shy of where the CDR3 ends; the end is completed using the germline J gene. The chain employs TRBV18 and TRBJ1-2; D gene unclear. The germline V gene encodes CDR1 KGHSH and CDR2 LQKENI. The V end was cut by 2 bases, the J end by 0 bases, with 10 bases between. The CDR3 consists of 15 residues. The CDR3 here is CASSPIPGTNYGYTF. The sequenced CDR3 bases are TGTGCCAGCTCACCAATTCCGGGGACTAACTATGGC.

With regard to this clone: The CDR3 extends 3 residues past the end of the read, so its final part is completed from the germline J gene. The sample has other DNA sequences that encode this CDR3 too. This chain uses TRBV20-1 with TRBJ1-6, with 7 bases that match TRBD1. The CDR3 covers 13 residues. The trim removed 6 bases at V and 5 bases at J, leaving 4 bases unmatched. CDR1 and CDR2 (germline): DFQATT, SNEGSKA (reference sequence). Partial CDR3 DNA: TGCAGTGCCACAGGGGCTAATAATTCACCC. Amino acids: CSATGANNSP. The CDR3, in full, reads CSATGANNSPLHF.

Concerning this clone: The observed sequence ends 3 residues before the CDR3 terminus, with the missing tail filled in from the germline J gene. The chain uses TRBV7-9 and TRBJ1-2, with D tentatively TRBD1 (6 bases). Trimming left V 4 bases short and J 6 bases short, with 12 bases between. Germline loops: CDR1 SEHNR, CDR2 FQNEAQ (reference sequence). This CDR3 contains 13 residues. The DNA read from the CDR3 is TGTGCCAGCAGCTCCTCAGGGGAGAATGGC. Translated: CASSSSGENG. The whole CDR3 sequence reads CASSSSGENGYTF.

In the case of this clone: The read ends 3 residues early relative to the CDR3; the germline J gene fills the gap. The rearrangement links TRBV7-2 to TRBJ1-5; tentatively, D is TRBD1 (5 bases). This CDR3 has 15 residues. Deletions cut 5 bases from V and 7 bases from J, with 18 bases between. Germline CDR1 SGHTA, CDR2 FQGNSA. The CDR3 DNA, read in part, is TGTGCCAGCAGCCTTATTAATGTCCCAGGGCAGCCC. This translates into CASSLINVPGQP. The complete CDR3 sequence is CASSLINVPGQPQHF.

As to this clone: The missing CDR3 end, 3 residues past where the read stops, is filled in from the germline J gene. The gene calls are TRBV10-3 and TRBJ1-5; D is ambiguous. The CDR3 runs 15 residues. The V end lost 0 bases, the J end lost 7 bases, and 13 bases lay between the germline ends. Germline V gene lookup returns CDR1 ENHRY and CDR2 SYGVKD. The sequenced CDR3 bases are TGTGCCATCAGTGAGTCTCGGGGAAAGGGACAGCCC. Translated: CAISESRGKGQP. The full CDR3 is CAISESRGKGQPQHF.

As to this clone: The CDR3 end lies 3 residues beyond the end of the read and is filled in from the germline J gene. This chain joins TRBV7-2 and TRBJ2-4; D is possibly TRBD1 (6 bases). This CDR3 has 14 residues. Germline CDR1 is SGHTA and CDR2 is FQGNSA. The covered CDR3 bases are TGTGCCAGCAGCTTCCAACCACAGGGTGGGGGT. It codes for CASSFQPQGGG. The whole CDR3 region reads CASSFQPQGGGQYF. Combining the CDR3 with reference TRBV7-2 and TRBJ2-4 gives the whole variable domain GAGVSQSPSNKVTEKGKDVELRCDPISGHTALYWYRQSLGQGLEFLIYFQGNSAPDKSGLPSDRFSAERTGGSVSTLTIQRTQQEDSAVYLCASSFQPQGGGQYFGAGTRLSVL.

As to this clone: The read finishes 3 residues shy of the CDR3 end, and the germline J gene is used to complete it. The chain links TRBV5-1 to TRBJ2-7, with 11 bases fitting TRBD1. Trimming removed 0 bases from V and 4 bases from J; junction bases left unmatched: 3. This CDR3 has 15 amino acids. Looked up from germline, CDR1 is SGHRS and CDR2 is YFSETQ. The chain's CDR3 is CASSLVGTGGYEQYF. The sequenced CDR3 bases are TGCGCCAGCAGCTTGGTAGGGACAGGGGGGTACGAG.

Of note for this clone: Read data end 3 residues before the CDR3 end; the end is taken from the germline J gene. J is TRBJ1-1 and V is TRBV29-1; D is ambiguous. CDR3 length equals 12 residues. The V gene's germline CDR1 is SQVTM and CDR2 ANQGSEA. The CDR3 spells CSVEGERAEAFF. The sequenced part of the CDR3 DNA is TGCAGCGTTGAAGGCGAGAGGGCAGAA.

The sequenced CDR3 bases are TGCAGTGCTAGAGCGGGGGGACCAACTGAA. Translated, it gives CSARAGGPTE. The CDR3 as a whole reads CSARAGGPTEAFF. J is TRBJ1-1 and V is TRBV20-1, with D possibly being TRBD1 (5 bases). The read falls 3 residues short of the CDR3 end, and the missing part is taken from the germline J gene. Per germline, CDR1 DFQATT and CDR2 SNEGSKA (reference sequence). The germline V and J ends were trimmed by 1 base and 5 bases, with 11 bases remaining between them. This CDR3 has 13 residues.

Note on this clone: The read halts 3 residues ahead of the CDR3 end, with the missing end drawn from the germline J gene. The chain combines TRBV19 with TRBJ2-2; D gene uncertain. This CDR3 is 12 amino acids long. V was shortened by 1 base and J by 8 bases, with 5 bases between the two germline ends. Germline CDR1 is LNHDA and CDR2 is SQIVND (reference sequence). The CDR3 sequence: CASSIAVGELFF. The part of the CDR3 DNA that was read is TGTGCCAGTAGTATAGCGGTGGGGGAG.

Comment on this clone: The read gets to within 3 residues of the CDR3 end, and the germline J gene fills in the rest. The rearrangement joins TRBV6-2 or TRBV6-3 to TRBJ2-5; TRBD1 is a possible D gene (5 bases). The germline gives CDR1 MNHEY, CDR2 SVGEGT. The CDR3 loop spans 15 amino acids. V shed 2 bases and J shed 3 bases, with 13 bases lying between them. The CDR3 is CASSYPDTPKETQYF. CDR3 bases read: TGTGCCAGCAGTTACCCGGACACCCCAAAAGAGACC.

A note on this clone: The CDR3 goes on 3 residues after the read ends, and that part is filled in from the germline J gene. V usage is TRBV2 and J usage is TRBJ1-2, with D uncertain. CDR1 is SNHLY, CDR2 FYNNEI, per germline. This CDR3 has 12 residues. The CDR3 loop reads CASSGSPDTYTF. Incomplete CDR3 DNA: TGTGCCAGCAGTGGGTCCCCAGATACC.